These 10 T cell receptor beta chains came from one sample sequenced in a study of blood T cell repertoires in COVID-19. The table came from immunoSEQ multiplex PCR; TCRdb's copy has only in-frame clones and leaves some out. The sample comprises about 200,000 clones, around three quarters of which are singletons, and 7% to 8.5% rests with the top ten. Input material: peripheral blood. Receptors originate from a woman in her 70s with acute or convalescent COVID-19.

The rearrangement uses TRBV6-2 or TRBV6-3 and TRBJ2-7; a possible D gene is TRBD2 (5 bases). The CDR3 extends over 15 amino acids. Germline CDR1 reads MNHEY; CDR2 reads SVGEGT. Trimming removed 0 bases at V and 2 bases at J, with 11 bases between. CDR3 loop: CASSYSRGSAYEQYF. The CDR3 region has the DNA TGTGCCAGCAGTTACTCGAGAGGGTCCGCCTACGAGCAGTACTTC.

V and J are TRBV5-8 and TRBJ2-7, with 7 bases fitting TRBD1. V was pared by 2 bases and J by 3 bases, with 8 bases of the junction left unmatched. The CDR3 length is 15 residues. Germline CDR1 SGHTS, CDR2 YDEGEE. CDR3 coding DNA: TGTGCCAGCAGCTTCACCGGGACAGACCTCTACGAGCAGTACTTC. Its translation: CASSFTGTDLYEQYF. Supplemented by reference TRBV5-8 and TRBJ2-7, the full variable domain reads EAGVTQSPTHLIKTRGQQATLRCSPISGHTSVYWYQQALGLGLQFLLWYDEGEERNRGNFPPRFSGRQFPNYSSELNVNALELEDSALYLCASSFTGTDLYEQYFGPGTRLTVT.

CDR3: CASSLRGAEADTQYF. DNA of the CDR3: TGTGCCAGCAGCCTCCGGGGGGCCGAGGCAGATACGCAGTATTTT. V usage is TRBV9 and J usage is TRBJ2-3; possibly TRBD2 for D (7 bases). Germline V CDR1 and CDR2: SGDLS, YYNGEE. This CDR3 contains 15 residues. V lost 4 bases, J lost 4 bases, and 16 bases lay in between. Complete variable domain (other parts from reference TRBV9 and TRBJ2-3): DSGVTQTPKHLITATGQRVTLRCSPRSGDLSVYWYQQSLDQGLQFLIQYYNGEERAKGNILERFSAQQFPDLHSELNLSSLELGDSALYFCASSLRGAEADTQYFGPGTRLTVL.

V usage is TRBV7-7 and J usage is TRBJ1-1; 8 bases line up with TRBD1. The germline V gene encodes CDR1 SSHAT and CDR2 FNYEAQ (reference sequence). Trimming removed 4 bases from V and 3 bases from J; junction bases left unmatched: 13. CDR3 length: 17 residues. CDR3 in amino acids: CASSSDRVVGLDTEAFF. As DNA, the CDR3 is TGTGCCAGCAGCTCGGACAGGGTGGTCGGCTTGGACACTGAAGCTTTCTTT.

In DNA form, the CDR3 reads TGTGCCAGTAGTATACGCGGGGCTAGTGAAAAACTGTTTTTT. Translated: CASSIRGASEKLFF. V gene TRBV19 combines with J gene TRBJ1-4; D possibly corresponds to TRBD1 (5 bases). The CDR3 consists of 14 residues. From germline, CDR1 is LNHDA and CDR2 SQIVND (reference sequence). V lost 2 bases, J lost 7 bases, and 11 bases lay in between.

The V gene is TRBV6-5, the J gene TRBJ2-7; no firm D call. The V and J ends lost 6 bases and 4 bases respectively, with 7 bases between them. The length of the CDR3 is 11 residues. Germline CDR1 reads MNHEY; CDR2 reads SVGAGI. CDR3 loop: CASSDIYEQYV. CDR3 DNA sequence: TGTGCCAGCAGCGACATTTACGAGCAGTACGTC.

The chain uses TRBV5-1 and TRBJ2-7, with TRBD1 matching over 7 bases. Germline V gene sequence: CDR1 SGHRS, CDR2 YFSETQ. This CDR3 is 14 amino acids long. V was pared by 0 bases and J by 5 bases, with 5 bases of the junction left unmatched. The CDR3 reads CASSLGATGDEQYF. The CDR3 DNA sequence: TGCGCCAGCAGCTTGGGGGCTACAGGGGACGAGCAGTACTTC. The full variable domain, with the rest looked up from reference TRBV5-1 and TRBJ2-7, is KAGVTQTPRYLIKTRGQQVTLSCSPISGHRSVSWYQQTPGQGLQFLFEYFSETQRNKGNFPGRFSGRQFSNSRSEMNVSTLELGDSALYLCASSLGATGDEQYFGPGTRLTVT.

J is TRBJ2-5 and V is TRBV24-1; 7 bases fit TRBD1. Germline V lookup: CDR1 KGHDR, CDR2 SFDVKD. Trimming cost V 5 bases and J 1 base; bases outside gene matches: 6. The CDR3 extends over 15 amino acids. The CDR3 sequence: CATSGLTGTQETQYF. The CDR3 DNA reads TGTGCCACCAGTGGGCTGACAGGGACCCAAGAGACCCAGTACTTC.

The chain links TRBV24-1 to TRBJ2-1, with TRBD2 identical over 9 bases. With V trimmed by 6 bases and J by 6 bases, 8 bases remained unmatched. This CDR3 has 15 residues. Per the germline V gene, CDR1 is KGHDR and CDR2 is SFDVKD. The CDR3 reads CATSRKGGGGNEQFF. CDR3 coding DNA: TGTGCCACCAGTCGGAAGGGCGGGGGGGGCAATGAGCAGTTCTTC.

This clone was recorded only once. The V and J genes are TRBV7-9 and TRBJ1-3; possible D gene TRBD1, 6 bases. The CDR3 is made up of 15 amino acids. Germline assignment: CDR1 SEHNR and CDR2 FQNEAQ (reference sequence). V lost 5 bases and J 4 bases, leaving 15 bases between the germline ends. The DNA for the CDR3 is TGTGCCAGCAGCCTATCAGCGGGACACGGAAACACCATATATTTT. Protein sequence: CASSLSAGHGNTIYF.